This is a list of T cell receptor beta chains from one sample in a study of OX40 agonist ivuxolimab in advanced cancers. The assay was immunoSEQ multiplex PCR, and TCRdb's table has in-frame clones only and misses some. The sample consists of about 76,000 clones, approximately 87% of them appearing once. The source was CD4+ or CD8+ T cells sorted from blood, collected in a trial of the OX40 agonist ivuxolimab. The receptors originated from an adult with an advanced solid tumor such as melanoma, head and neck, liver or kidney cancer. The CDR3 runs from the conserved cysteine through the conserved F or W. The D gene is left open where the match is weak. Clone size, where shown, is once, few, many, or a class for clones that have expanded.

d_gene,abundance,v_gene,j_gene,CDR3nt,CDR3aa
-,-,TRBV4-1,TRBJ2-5,TGCGCCAGCAGCCAAGAGACAGACTGGGAGACCCAGTACTTC,CASSQETDWETQYF
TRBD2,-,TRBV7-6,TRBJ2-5,TGTGCCAGCAACAGCTTCTTAGCGGGAGCAGAGACCCAGTACTTC,CASNSFLAGAETQYF
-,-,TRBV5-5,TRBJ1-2,TGTGCCAGCATTTACTCCCGGGGTAACTATGGCTACACCTTC,CASIYSRGNYGYTF
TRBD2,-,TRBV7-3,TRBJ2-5,TGTGCCAGCAGCTTCAGGGAGGGGGAGACCCAGTACTTC,CASSFREGETQYF
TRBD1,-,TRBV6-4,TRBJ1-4,TGTGCCAGCAGTGACCGGGACAGGCTTAAAGAAAAACTGTTTTTT,CASSDRDRLKEKLFF
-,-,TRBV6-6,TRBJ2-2,TGTGCCAGCCCAAATTTCCCGGGCCCCGGGGAGCTGTTTTTT,CASPNFPGPGELFF
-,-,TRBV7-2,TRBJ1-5,TGTGCCAGCAGCTTAACAGCTACCAATCAGCCCCAGCATTTT,CASSLTATNQPQHF
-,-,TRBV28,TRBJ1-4,TGTGCCACTTTCGATGAAAAACTGTTTTTT,CATFDEKLFF
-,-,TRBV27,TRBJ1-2,TGTGCCAGCAGTTTATCGGCAGGTGTTGGCTACACCTTC,CASSLSAGVGYTF
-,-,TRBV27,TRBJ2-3,TGTGCCAGCAGTTTAAGAGGGGATACGCAGTATTTT,CASSLRGDTQYF
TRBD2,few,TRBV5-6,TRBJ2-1,TGTGCCAGCAGCTTAGGACTAGCGGGTATATACAATGAGCAGTTCTTC,CASSLGLAGIYNEQFF
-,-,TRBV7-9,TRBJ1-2,TGTGCCAGCAGCTTAGCGTTGGGGACAAGGGCCCTACATGGCTACACCTTC,CASSLALGTRALHGYTF
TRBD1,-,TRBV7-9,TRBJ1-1,TGTGCCAGCAGCTACGGGACAGGGGTCACTGAAGCTTTCTTT,CASSYGTGVTEAFF
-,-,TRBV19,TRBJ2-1,TGTGCCAGTACCCAGCGGTTGACTAATCGTAGATACAATGAGCAGTTCTTC,CASTQRLTNRRYNEQFF
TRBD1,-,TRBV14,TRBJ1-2,TGTGCCAGCAGCCTAACCGGGACAGGTTATGGCTACACCTTC,CASSLTGTGYGYTF
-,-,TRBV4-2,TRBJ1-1,TGTGCCAGCAGCCACTCGCCGGGGGAGAACACTGAAGCTTTCTTT,CASSHSPGENTEAFF
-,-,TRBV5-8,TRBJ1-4,TGTGCCAGCAGCTTGGGGGGGCGCAATGAAAAACTGTTTTTT,CASSLGGRNEKLFF
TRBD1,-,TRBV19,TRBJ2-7,TGTGCCAGTAGTCCTTCCGGGACAGGGTCCTACGAGCAGTACTTC,CASSPSGTGSYEQYF
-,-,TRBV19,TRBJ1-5,TGTGCCAGTAGTATGGAGGGTAGCAATCAGCCCCAGCATTTT,CASSMEGSNQPQHF
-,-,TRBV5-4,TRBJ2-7,TGTGCCAGCAGTTTCGCCCCTTTGGGGCAGTACTTC,CASSFAPLGQYF
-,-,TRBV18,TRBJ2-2,TGTGCCAGCTCACCACGGACGGGGAACACCGGGGAGCTGTTTTTT,CASSPRTGNTGELFF
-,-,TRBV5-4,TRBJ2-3,TGTGCCAGCAGCTTGGGTGCGGGTATTACAGATACGCAGTATTTT,CASSLGAGITDTQYF
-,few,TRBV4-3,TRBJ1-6,TGCGCCAGCAGCCAAGATTCCGGGGGTAGTTCACCCCTCCACTTT,CASSQDSGGSSPLHF
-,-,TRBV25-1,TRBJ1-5,TGTGCCAGCAGTAAACGACGGGATGGCAATCAGCCCCAGCATTTT,CASSKRRDGNQPQHF
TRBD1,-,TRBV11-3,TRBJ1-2,TGTGCCAGCAGCCTCTTCCGGGACAGCGACGGCTACACCTTC,CASSLFRDSDGYTF
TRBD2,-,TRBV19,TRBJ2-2,TGTGCCGTTAGGGCTAGCGGGAGGGCGAACACCGGGGAGCTGTTTTTT,CAVRASGRANTGELFF
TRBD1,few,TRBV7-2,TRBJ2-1,TGTGCCAGCAGCTCTGGTTCAGGGGGCGATGAGCAGTTCTTC,CASSSGSGGDEQFF
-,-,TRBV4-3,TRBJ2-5,TGCGCCAGCAGCCCAGGGGCAGGTGGTGAGACCCAGTACTTC,CASSPGAGGETQYF
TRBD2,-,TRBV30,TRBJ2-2,TGTGCCTGGAATGAAGTAGCGGGAAAGGAGCTGTTTTTT,CAWNEVAGKELFF
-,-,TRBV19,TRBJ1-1,TGTGCCAGTAGTCTACAGGGATCGAACACTGAAGCTTTCTTT,CASSLQGSNTEAFF
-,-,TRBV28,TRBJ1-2,TGTGCCAGCCGCGTGGGACACATATCCTATGGCTACACCTTC,CASRVGHISYGYTF
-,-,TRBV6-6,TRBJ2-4,TGTGCCAGCAGTTACGAGCTAGCCAAAAACATTCAGTACTTC,CASSYELAKNIQYF
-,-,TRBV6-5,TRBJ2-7,TGTGCCAGCAGTCCTGGGACATCAAAGGGCGAGCAGTACTTC,CASSPGTSKGEQYF
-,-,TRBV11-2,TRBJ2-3,TGTGCCAGCAGCCCCCCCGGCCGCGCAGATACGCAGTATTTT,CASSPPGRADTQYF
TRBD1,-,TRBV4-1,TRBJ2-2,TGCGCCAGCAGCCCGCGGGACAGGGGGCGCGGGGAGCTGTTTTTT,CASSPRDRGRGELFF
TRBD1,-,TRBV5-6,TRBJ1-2,TGTGCCAGCAGCTATAATATAGGACAGGTCGGCGACGGTGGCTACACCTTC,CASSYNIGQVGDGGYTF
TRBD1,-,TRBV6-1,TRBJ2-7,TGTGCCAGCAGTCTACAGGGGGCGGCCTACGAGCAGTACTTC,CASSLQGAAYEQYF
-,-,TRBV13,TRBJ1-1,TGTGCCAGCAGCTTGACAGTGAACACTGAAGCTTTCTTT,CASSLTVNTEAFF
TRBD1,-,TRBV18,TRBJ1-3,TGTGCCAGCTCATCGATCAGGGACAGCAGCTCTGGAAACACCATATATTTT,CASSSIRDSSSGNTIYF
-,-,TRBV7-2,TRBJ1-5,TGTGCCAGCAGCCAGGTTCGGGGAGATCAGCCCCAGCATTTT,CASSQVRGDQPQHF
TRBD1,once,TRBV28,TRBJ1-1,TGTGCCAGCCTAGGGGGCTGGAGCACTGAAGCTTTCTTT,CASLGGWSTEAFF
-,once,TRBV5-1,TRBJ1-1,TGCGCCAGCAGCTTAAACACGGCGCTGAACACTGAAGCTTTCTTT,CASSLNTALNTEAFF
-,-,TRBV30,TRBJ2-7,TGTGCCTGGAGTTGGCGGAGGGCCTACGAGCAGTACTTC,CAWSWRRAYEQYF
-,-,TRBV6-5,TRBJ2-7,TGTGCCAGCAGTTCCGTAAAAACAGGGAACTACGAGCAGTACTTC,CASSSVKTGNYEQYF
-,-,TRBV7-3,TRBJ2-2,TGTGCCAGCAGCACAGGGAGCGCCGGGGAGCTGTTTTTT,CASSTGSAGELFF
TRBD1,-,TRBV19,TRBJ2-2,TGTGCCAGTAGAATACAGGGGCTGACCGGGGAGCTGTTTTTT,CASRIQGLTGELFF
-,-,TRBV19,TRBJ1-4,TGTGCCAGTAGCATCCTCGGGGCAGGCGAAAAACTGTTTTTT,CASSILGAGEKLFF
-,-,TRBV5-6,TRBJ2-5,TGTGCCAGCAGCTTGTTAGGGCGGGAAGAGACCCAGTACTTC,CASSLLGREETQYF
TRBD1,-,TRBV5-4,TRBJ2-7,TGTGCCAGCAGTAGACAGGGGGCCGTGGGCGAGCAGTACTTC,CASSRQGAVGEQYF
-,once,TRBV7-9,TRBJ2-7,TGTGCCAGCAGCCCCCTGTCTGGGGTCGACGAGCAGTACTTC,CASSPLSGVDEQYF
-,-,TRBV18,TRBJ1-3,TGTGCCAGCTCAGCGTATCAGGGGCGATACTCTGGAAACACCATATATTTT,CASSAYQGRYSGNTIYF
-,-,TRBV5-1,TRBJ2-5,TGCGCCAGCAGCTTCGGGGGAATACAAGAGACCCAGTACTTC,CASSFGGIQETQYF
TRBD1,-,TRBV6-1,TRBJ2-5,TGTGCCAGCAGTGAAGGAGGGACAGGGGGAGAGACCCAGTACTTC,CASSEGGTGGETQYF
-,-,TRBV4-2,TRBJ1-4,TGTGCCAGCAGCCACGGGGACGGGGCTAATGAAAAACTGTTTTTT,CASSHGDGANEKLFF
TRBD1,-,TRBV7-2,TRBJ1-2,TGTGCCAGCAGCTCGATGGGACAGGGGGCGGGGGGCTACACCTTC,CASSSMGQGAGGYTF
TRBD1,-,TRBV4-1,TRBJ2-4,TGCGCCAGCACCCTCTCTGGACAGGGAGGAAACATTCAGTACTTC,CASTLSGQGGNIQYF
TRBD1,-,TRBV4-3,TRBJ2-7,TGCGCCAGCAGCCAAGACCTTGGGGTATGGGACAGGGCCGACGAGCAGTACTTC,CASSQDLGVWDRADEQYF